The present TCR beta chain was sequenced within a study of blood T cells in healthy people across ages. Primed by a sample-barcoded 5' primer and a J-beta primer mix, a second PCR proceeded for about 6 to 12 cycles. TCRdb fed the 5' RACE reads into MiXCR, producing one record per CDR3 protein. The sample holds some 690,000 distinct CDR3 sequences, about 20% seen once. The CDR3 length is 15 residues. V gave up 1 base and J gave up 3 bases, with 11 bases separating them. CDR1 and CDR2 from the germline V gene are SGDLS and YYNGEE. This clonotype was detected a few times. The antigen remains unidentified. Findings and caveats of the study: PBMCs left unsorted prevented a conclusive naive versus antigen-experienced comparison.

The origin of this receptor is a man in his 70s in good health. This chain joins TRBV9 and TRBJ2-1; D ambiguous. The sequenced sample consisted of blood. CDR3 protein: CASSVYAEIYNEQFF. In DNA form, the CDR3 reads TGTGCCAGCAGCGTATACGCGGAGATCTACAATGAGCAGTTCTTC.